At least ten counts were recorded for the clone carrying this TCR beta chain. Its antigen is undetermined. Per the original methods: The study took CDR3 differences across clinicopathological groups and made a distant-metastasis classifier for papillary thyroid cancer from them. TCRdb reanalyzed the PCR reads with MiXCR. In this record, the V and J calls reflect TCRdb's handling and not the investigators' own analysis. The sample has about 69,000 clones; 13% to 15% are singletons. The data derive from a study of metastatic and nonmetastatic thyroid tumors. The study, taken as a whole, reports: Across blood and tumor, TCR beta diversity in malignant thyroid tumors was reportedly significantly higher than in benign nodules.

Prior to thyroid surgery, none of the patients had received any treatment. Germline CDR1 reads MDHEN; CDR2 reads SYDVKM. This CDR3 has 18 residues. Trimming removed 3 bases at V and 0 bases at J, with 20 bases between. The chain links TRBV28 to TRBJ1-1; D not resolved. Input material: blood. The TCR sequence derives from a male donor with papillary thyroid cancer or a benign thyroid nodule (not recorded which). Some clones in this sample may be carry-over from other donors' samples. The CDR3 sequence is CASSFFVGRRRMNTEAFF. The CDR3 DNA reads TGTGCCAGCAGTTTCTTCGTTGGGAGAAGACGAATGAACACTGAAGCTTTCTTT.